These 20 T cell receptor beta chains originate from one sample sequenced in a study of cytomegalovirus exposure and HLA in healthy donors. In the PCR, 60 Vbeta and 13 Jbeta primers were used. Data came from immunoSEQ multiplex PCR; TCRdb stores just in-frame clones and leaves some out. This sample's table has around 70,000 clones. The specimen was PBMCs. These TCRs come from a female donor in good health and CMV-seropositive.

This chain uses TRBV6-5 with TRBJ2-7; tentatively, D is TRBD2 (7 bases). Between the trimmed V and J ends, which lost 2 bases and 3 bases, there was a span of 14 bases. The CDR3 is 15 residues long. Per the germline V gene, CDR1 is MNHEY and CDR2 is SVGAGI. In nucleotides, the CDR3 is TGTGCCAGCAGTTACGGGGGGGGGCTGGGCTACGAGCAGTACTTC. It is translated as CASSYGGGLGYEQYF.

V is TRBV7-2 and J is TRBJ1-1; TRBD1 is a possible D gene (5 bases). V was pared by 3 bases and J by 8 bases, with 16 bases between. The CDR3 has 14 residues. From germline, CDR1 is SGHTA and CDR2 FQGNSA. The CDR3 sequence is CASSLVDRAGEAFF. The CDR3 DNA reads as TGTGCCAGCAGCTTGGTGGACCGCGCAGGGGAAGCTTTCTTT.

V and J are TRBV7-9 and TRBJ2-1; D is perhaps TRBD2 (7 bases). Trimming cost V 3 bases and J 8 bases, with 14 bases left between them. CDR3 length equals 14 residues. CDR1 and CDR2 from the germline V gene are SEHNR and FQNEAQ (reference sequence). CDR3 loop: CASSFSGGGDEQFF. DNA for the CDR3: TGTGCCAGCAGCTTTAGCGGAGGGGGGGATGAGCAGTTCTTC. The full variable domain, its missing parts supplied by reference TRBV7-9 and TRBJ2-1, is DTGVSQNPRHKITKRGQNVTFRCDPISEHNRLYWYRQTLGQGPEFLTYFQNEAQLEKSRLLSDRFSAERPKGSFSTLEIQRTEQGDSAMYLCASSFSGGGDEQFFGPGTRLTVL.

The CDR3 sequence: CASSQTGFTYEQYF. CDR3 DNA sequence: TGTGCCAGCAGCCAAACAGGGTTTACCTACGAGCAGTACTTC. The rearrangement uses TRBV28 and TRBJ2-7, with D perhaps TRBD1 (6 bases). Germline V gene data show CDR1 as MDHEN and CDR2 as SYDVKM. The CDR3 contains 14 residues. Trimming left V 6 bases short and J 2 bases short, with 14 bases between.

The chain is built from TRBV7-9 and TRBJ2-7; 8 bases are a match to TRBD2. J gave up 3 bases and V 4 bases, and 8 bases lay outside the gene matches. The CDR3 loop spans 15 amino acids. Germline-derived CDR1 and CDR2 are SEHNR and FQNEAQ (reference sequence). CDR3 sequence: CASSSRTSGVYEQYF. The CDR3 nucleotides read TGTGCCAGCAGCTCACGCACTAGCGGAGTCTACGAGCAGTACTTC.

The chain recombines TRBV28 with TRBJ2-3; TRBD1 agrees at 8 bases. CDR3 length: 15 residues. Germline-derived CDR1 and CDR2 are MDHEN and SYDVKM. V lost 6 bases, J lost 3 bases, and 8 bases stayed unmatched. CDR3 in amino acids: CASRLPGQGTDTQYF. CDR3 DNA: TGTGCCAGCAGGCTGCCCGGACAGGGTACAGATACGCAGTATTTT.

This sequence joins TRBV10-3 and TRBJ2-1, with TRBD1 matching 8 bases. The CDR3 totals 15 residues. V gave up 8 bases and J gave up 5 bases; unmatched junction bases: 11. Germline CDR1 reads ENHRY; CDR2 reads SYGVKD. The CDR3 DNA sequence: TGTGCCATCCAAAGACAGGGGCCGGGAGACAATGAGCAGTTCTTC. This codes for CAIQRQGPGDNEQFF.

The V gene is TRBV4-2, the J gene TRBJ1-2, with D maybe TRBD1 (5 bases). The CDR3 loop spans 18 amino acids. The V gene's germline CDR1 is LGHNA and CDR2 YNFKEQ. Trimming left V 3 bases short and J 4 bases short, with 24 bases between. This CDR3 is CASSQRLTGTQTAYGYTF. Written as DNA, the CDR3 is TGTGCCAGCAGCCAGAGACTAACCGGGACTCAGACTGCCTATGGCTACACCTTC.

The chain has TRBV13 and TRBJ2-5; 9 nucleotides match TRBD2. The CDR3 consists of 17 residues. V was pared by 2 bases and J by 5 bases, with 12 bases of the junction left unmatched. Germline V gene sequence: CDR1 PRHDT, CDR2 FYEKMQ (reference sequence). CDR3 protein: CASSLSVSRGGMETQYF. The CDR3 DNA reads TGTGCCAGCAGCTTAAGCGTTTCGCGGGGGGGCATGGAGACCCAGTACTTC.

The chain joins TRBV7-9 to TRBJ1-1; D is ambiguous. This CDR3 is 16 amino acids long. The V and J ends lost 0 bases and 6 bases respectively, with 17 bases between them. Germline CDR1 reads SEHNR; CDR2 reads FQNEAQ (reference sequence). The CDR3 sequence: CASSLASGGLSAEAFF. The CDR3 region has the DNA TGTGCCAGCAGCTTAGCTTCGGGTGGCCTCAGCGCTGAAGCTTTCTTT.

J is TRBJ1-6 and V is TRBV30; 11 positions agree with TRBD1. Germline V gene sequence: CDR1 GTSNPN, CDR2 SVGIG (reference sequence). V dropped 6 bases and J dropped 7; count of bases not matched to a gene: 2. There are 13 residues in the CDR3. The CDR3 is CACGTGGNSPLHF. Written as DNA, the CDR3 is TGTGCCTGTGGGACAGGGGGAAATTCACCCCTCCACTTT.

The chain couples TRBV27 to TRBJ1-2, with 11 bases that match TRBD1. CDR3 length: 14 residues. Germline CDR1 and CDR2: MNHEY and SMNVEV (reference sequence). V was clipped by 5 bases and J by 6 bases; unmatched bases: 5. CDR3 loop: CASSPDRGLNGYTF. CDR3 sequence (DNA): TGTGCCAGCAGTCCGGACAGGGGGCTTAATGGCTACACCTTC.

V and J are TRBV29-1 and TRBJ2-5; TRBD1 might be the D (6 bases). Per germline, CDR1 SQVTM and CDR2 ANQGSEA. The CDR3 extends over 12 amino acids. Trimming pared 6 bases from V and 2 bases from J, leaving 10 bases between. The CDR3 sequence is CSVGQYQETQYF. CDR3 in DNA: TGCAGCGTCGGACAGTATCAAGAGACCCAGTACTTC.

The rearrangement uses TRBV29-1 and TRBJ1-6; D uncertain. There are 16 residues in the CDR3. Trimming took off 3 bases at V and 5 bases at J, with 17 bases between the two ends. In germline, CDR1 is SQVTM, CDR2 ANQGSEA. The CDR3 sequence is CSVDRAEGTDNSPLHF. In DNA form, the CDR3 reads TGCAGCGTTGACCGGGCCGAGGGAACGGATAATTCACCCCTCCACTTT.

This chain connects TRBV7-9 to TRBJ2-7, with TRBD1 matching 9 bases. Trimming cost V 8 bases and J 0 bases; bases outside gene matches: 2. The CDR3 totals 13 residues. Germline values: CDR1 SEHNR, CDR2 FQNEAQ (reference sequence). The CDR3 reads CASGTGSSYEQYF. The DNA for the CDR3 is TGTGCCAGCGGGACAGGGAGCTCCTACGAGCAGTACTTC.

The chain recombines TRBV27 with TRBJ2-3; D gene uncertain. This CDR3 is built from 13 residues. Trimming took off 1 base at V and 0 bases at J, with 2 bases between the two ends. CDR1 MNHEY and CDR2 SMNVEV come from the germline V gene (reference sequence). CDR3 loop: CASSLLSTDTQYF. The CDR3 nucleotides are TGTGCCAGCAGTTTATTAAGCACAGATACGCAGTATTTT.

The chain carries TRBV7-2 and TRBJ1-1; weak D call: TRBD1 (5 bases). The CDR3 is 14 residues long. V dropped 2 bases and J dropped 5 bases, with 12 bases sitting between them. Germline V gene data show CDR1 as SGHTA and CDR2 as FQGNSA. CDR3 amino acids: CASSLSRAGTEAFF. CDR3 bases: TGTGCCAGCAGCTTATCCAGGGCTGGAACTGAAGCTTTCTTT.

The gene calls are TRBV18 and TRBJ1-5, with D uncertain. This CDR3 is built from 15 residues. The germline gives CDR1 KGHSH, CDR2 LQKENI. Trimming cost V 4 bases and J 2 bases, with 12 bases left between them. The DNA for the CDR3 is TGTGCCAGCTCACTCAACGCCGGGGGCAATCAGCCCCAGCATTTT. Translation gives CASSLNAGGNQPQHF.

In nucleotides, the CDR3 is TGTGCCAGCAGCGAACGGGTCTCTGGGGCCAACGTCCTGACTTTC. It codes for CASSERVSGANVLTF. The chain recombines TRBV7-2 with TRBJ2-6; D ambiguous. V gave up 5 bases and J gave up 0 bases, with 8 bases separating them. Per the germline V gene, CDR1 is SGHTA and CDR2 is FQGNSA. The CDR3 covers 15 residues.

The V call is TRBV19, the J call TRBJ2-7, with TRBD1 as a possible D gene (5 bases). Trimming took 9 bases from V and 2 from J, leaving 17 bases between them. The CDR3 runs 14 residues. Germline values: CDR1 LNHDA, CDR2 SQIVND (reference sequence). The CDR3 is CARTFPGLAYEQYF. In nucleotides, the CDR3 is TGTGCCAGGACTTTCCCAGGGTTGGCCTACGAGCAGTACTTC.